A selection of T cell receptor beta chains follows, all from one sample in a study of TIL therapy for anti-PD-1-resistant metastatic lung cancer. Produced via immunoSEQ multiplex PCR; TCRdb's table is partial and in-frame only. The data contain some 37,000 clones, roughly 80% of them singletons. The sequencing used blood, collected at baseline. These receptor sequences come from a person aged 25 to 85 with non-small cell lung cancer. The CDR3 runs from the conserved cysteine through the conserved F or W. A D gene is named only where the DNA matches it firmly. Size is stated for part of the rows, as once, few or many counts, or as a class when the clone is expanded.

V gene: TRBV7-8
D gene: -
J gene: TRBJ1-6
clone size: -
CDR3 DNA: TGTGCCAGCAGCTTAGACAGGGCCTATAATTCACCCCTCCACTTT
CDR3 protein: CASSLDRAYNSPLHF

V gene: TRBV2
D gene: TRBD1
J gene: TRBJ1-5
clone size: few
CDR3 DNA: TGTGCCAGCAGTGAAGCTGGAGTTGCTTGGGGGGGACAGGATAGCAATCAGCCCCAGCATTTT
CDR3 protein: CASSEAGVAWGGQDSNQPQHF

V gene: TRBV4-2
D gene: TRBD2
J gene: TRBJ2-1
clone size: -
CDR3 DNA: TGTGCCAGCAGGAAAACTAGCGGGGGGGACAATGAGCAGTTCTTC
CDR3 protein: CASRKTSGGDNEQFF

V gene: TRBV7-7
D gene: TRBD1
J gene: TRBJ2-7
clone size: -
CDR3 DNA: TGTGCTAGCAGCCCGCAGACAGGGGGCGAGCAGTACTTC
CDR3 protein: CASSPQTGGEQYF

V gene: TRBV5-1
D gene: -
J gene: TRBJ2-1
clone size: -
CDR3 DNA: TGCGCCAGCAGCTCCGGGACTTCTTACAATGAGCAGTTCTTC
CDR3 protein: CASSSGTSYNEQFF

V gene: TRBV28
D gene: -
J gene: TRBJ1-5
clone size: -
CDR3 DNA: TGTGCCAGCAACGGTCCTCAGACCGGCAATCAGCCCCAGCATTTT
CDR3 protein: CASNGPQTGNQPQHF

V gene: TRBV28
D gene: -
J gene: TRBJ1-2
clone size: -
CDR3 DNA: TGTGCCAGCAGTTTAGCGGGGGCGTTAAGCTATGGCTACACCTTC
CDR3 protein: CASSLAGALSYGYTF

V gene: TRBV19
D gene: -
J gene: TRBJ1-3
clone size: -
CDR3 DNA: TGTGCCAGTAGTATCAGCCAAATCTCTGGAAACACCATATATTTT
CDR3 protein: CASSISQISGNTIYF

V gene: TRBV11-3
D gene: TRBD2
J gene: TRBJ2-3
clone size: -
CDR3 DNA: TGTGCCAGCAGACAAACTAGCGGGAGGTGGTTAGATACGCAGTATTTT
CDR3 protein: CASRQTSGRWLDTQYF

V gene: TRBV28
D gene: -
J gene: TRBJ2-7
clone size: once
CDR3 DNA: TGTGCCAGCAGTTTAGGGACACCCTACGAGCAGTACTTC
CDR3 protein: CASSLGTPYEQYF

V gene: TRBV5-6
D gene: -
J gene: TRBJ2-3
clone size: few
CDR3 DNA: TGTGCCAGCAGCTTGGGAAGGAGGACAGATACGCAGTATTTT
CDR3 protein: CASSLGRRTDTQYF

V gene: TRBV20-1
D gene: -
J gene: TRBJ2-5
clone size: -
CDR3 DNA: TGCAGTGCTAGAGAGCAAGAGACCCAGTACTTC
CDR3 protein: CSAREQETQYF

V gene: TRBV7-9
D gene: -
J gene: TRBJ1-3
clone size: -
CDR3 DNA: TGTGCCAGCAGCTCTCCTACGAATGGGGAACCTGGAAACACCATATATTTT
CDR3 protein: CASSSPTNGEPGNTIYF

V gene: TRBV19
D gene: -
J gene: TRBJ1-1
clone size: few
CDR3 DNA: TGTGCCAGTAGTATCCGGAACACTGAAGCTTTCTTT
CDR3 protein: CASSIRNTEAFF

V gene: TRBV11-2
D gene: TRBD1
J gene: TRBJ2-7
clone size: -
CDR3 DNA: TGTGCCAGCAGCTCCCTTAGTGAGGGACAGGGGAGCTACGAGCAGTACTTC
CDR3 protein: CASSSLSEGQGSYEQYF

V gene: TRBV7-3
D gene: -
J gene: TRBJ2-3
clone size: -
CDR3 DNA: TGTGCCAGCAGCCAACTTGGCACAGATACGCAGTATTTT
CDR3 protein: CASSQLGTDTQYF

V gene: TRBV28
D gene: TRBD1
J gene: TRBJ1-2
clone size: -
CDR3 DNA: TGTGCCACCACCTTACAGGGGGCGTATGGCTACACCTTC
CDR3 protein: CATTLQGAYGYTF

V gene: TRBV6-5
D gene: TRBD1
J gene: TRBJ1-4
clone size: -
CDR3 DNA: TGTGCCAGCAGTCACAGGACAGGGAGTAATGAAAAACTGTTTTTT
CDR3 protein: CASSHRTGSNEKLFF

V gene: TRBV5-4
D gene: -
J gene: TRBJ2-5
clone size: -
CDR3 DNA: TGTGCCAGCTCGCCCGAGGTTCAGGGTCAAAAGACCCAGTACTTC
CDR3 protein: CASSPEVQGQKTQYF

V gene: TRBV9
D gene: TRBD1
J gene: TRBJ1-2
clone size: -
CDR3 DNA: TGTGCCAGCAGCACTCGACAGGGAGACTATGGCTACACCTTC
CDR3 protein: CASSTRQGDYGYTF

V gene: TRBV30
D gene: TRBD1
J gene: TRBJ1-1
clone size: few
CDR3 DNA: TGTGCCTGGAATGACAGGGGTGATACTGAAGCTTTCTTT
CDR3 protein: CAWNDRGDTEAFF

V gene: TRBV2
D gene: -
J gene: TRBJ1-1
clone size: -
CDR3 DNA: TGTGCCAGCACCGACGATCGGGGGTTGAAAAAAGCTTTCTTT
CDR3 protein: CASTDDRGLKKAFF